The 2 T cell receptor beta chains given below trace back to one sample, sequenced in a study of identifying expanded T cells in peripheral blood. Clones were sequenced by immunoSEQ multiplex PCR, and TCRdb holds only the in-frame ones, with some missing. The repertoire consists of 90,000 or so clones, with around nine tenths occurring once and the leading ten covering roughly 19%. Sequenced input: blood. The receptor source for this set is a person aged 18-70 years in good health.

The chain couples TRBV6-5 to TRBJ1-2; D is unresolved. V lost 2 bases, J lost 0 bases, and 10 bases lay in between. The length of the CDR3 is 15 residues. Germline loops: CDR1 MNHEY, CDR2 SVGAGI. In nucleotides, the CDR3 is TGTGCCAGCAGTTACGAGGACGGCCCTAACTATGGCTACACCTTC. This translates into CASSYEDGPNYGYTF.

The chain links TRBV6-1 to TRBJ2-3; D not resolved. Trimming pared 3 bases from V and 0 bases from J, leaving 10 bases between. From germline, CDR1 is MNHNS and CDR2 SASEGT. This CDR3 is built from 15 residues. CDR3 sequence: CASSDSRASTDTQYF. CDR3 DNA sequence: TGTGCCAGCAGTGACTCGCGTGCTAGCACAGATACGCAGTATTTT.